This passage covers 6 T cell receptor beta chains from one sample sequenced in a study of molecular identifiers for immune sequencing clone quantification. TCRdb re-analysed the PCR reads in MiXCR, keeping a single row per CDR3 protein. The table lists roughly 630,000 distinct CDR3 sequences, roughly 27% of them singletons. Sequenced: naive CD8+ T cells from blood, with Jurkat cell RNA spiked in. Subset denoted: FACS-sorted CD8+CD4-CCR7+CD45RA+ naive T cells. Receptors were obtained from a human donor in good health. Some libraries in this study had Jurkat cell RNA spiked in.

In its sample, this clonotype was seen many times. The chain links TRBV5-1 to TRBJ1-1, with D unresolved. There are 15 residues in the CDR3. The germline V gene encodes CDR1 SGHRS and CDR2 YFSETQ. The V and J ends lost 0 bases and 4 bases respectively, with 13 bases between them. This CDR3 reads CASSLGKTRGTEAFF. The CDR3 bases are TGCGCCAGCAGCTTGGGAAAGACGCGGGGCACTGAAGCTTTCTTT.

This clonotype was counted a few times. The chain combines TRBV4-3 with TRBJ2-3; D is perhaps TRBD2 (6 bases). Trimming removed 3 bases at V and 4 bases at J, with 20 bases between. Germline lookup yields CDR1 LGHNA and CDR2 YSLEER. This CDR3 is built from 17 residues. The CDR3 bases are TGCGCCAGCAGCCACTTAAGCAGCGGGTTTGATGCAGATACGCAGTATTTT. This translates into CASSHLSSGFDADTQYF.

A word on this clonotype: A much larger clone lies a single base off, so this may be a read error. The chain has TRBV29-1 and TRBJ2-7, with a weak D call TRBD1 (7 bases). The germline V gene has CDR1 SQVTM and CDR2 ANQGSEA. The CDR3 runs 13 residues. The CDR3 DNA reads as TGCGGCGTTGAAGCACAGGGGAGGAACGAGCAGTACTTC. It yields the protein CGVEAQGRNEQYF.

Points on this clonotype: This may stem from a read error, because a much larger clone lies one nucleotide away. The rearrangement uses TRBV6-1 and TRBJ1-1, with D tentatively TRBD1 (5 bases). CDR3 size: 14 residues. Germline CDR1 is MNHNS and CDR2 is SASEGT. The V end lost 4 bases, the J end lost 4 bases, and 13 bases lay between the germline ends. CDR3 bases: TGTGCCAGCAGTGTAGCAACCGGGGCCACTGAAGCTTTCTTT. As protein: CASSVATGATEAFF.

This clonotype was counted a few times. The DNA for the CDR3 is TGTGCCAGCAGTTTTTTGGTGGGGAACACCGGGGAGCTGTTTTTT. Residues: CASSFLVGNTGELFF. The rearrangement uses TRBV28 and TRBJ2-2; unclear D gene. V gave up 3 bases and J gave up 1 base, with 9 bases separating them. Germline V gene data show CDR1 as MDHEN and CDR2 as SYDVKM. The CDR3 totals 15 residues.

A remark on this clonotype: The junction departs from germline at one end; a sequencing error may be responsible. The gene calls are TRBV6-2 or TRBV6-3 and TRBJ2-3; tentatively, D is TRBD2 (5 bases). In germline, CDR1 is MNHEY, CDR2 SVGEGT. CDR3 size: 14 residues. CDR3 region: CANSYLTTRDTQYF. The CDR3 DNA follows: TGTGCCAACAGTTACTTGACTACTCGGGATACGCAGTATTTT.